The rows below give T cell receptor beta chains drawn from one sample of a study of T cell changes during pregnancy in multiple sclerosis. Profiling relied on immunoSEQ multiplex PCR, and the TCRdb table lists in-frame clones only, not all of them. This table has roughly 80,000 clones, roughly 93% appearing once. The material was peripheral blood, obtained in the second trimester of pregnancy. Receptor source: a female donor with multiple sclerosis, enrolled in a pregnancy study. The CDR3 runs from the conserved cysteine through the conserved F or W. Fields, in order: clone size, V gene, D gene, J gene, CDR3 protein, CDR3 DNA. D genes are given only for firm matches. Clone size is not always given. Where it is, it says once, few, many or a class for expanded clones.

NA	TRBV4-1	NA	TRBJ1-2	CASSPEARPYGYTF	TGCGCCAGCAGCCCCGAGGCGCGCCCCTATGGCTACACCTTC
NA	TRBV27	TRBD1	TRBJ1-6	CASSSGTANSPLHF	TGTGCCAGCAGCTCCGGGACAGCTAATTCACCCCTCCACTTT
once	TRBV9	NA	TRBJ2-5	CASNRLSAGGPETQYF	TGTGCCAGCAACCGCCTCTCAGCAGGGGGGCCAGAGACCCAGTACTTC
NA	TRBV7-3	TRBD2	TRBJ2-3	CASSPSAGSTDTQYF	TGTGCCAGCAGCCCCTCAGCGGGGAGCACAGATACGCAGTATTTT
NA	TRBV5-1	TRBD1	TRBJ2-7	CASSKGGTGDSYEQYF	TGCGCCAGCAGCAAGGGTGGGACAGGGGACTCCTACGAGCAGTACTTC
NA	TRBV7-3	NA	TRBJ2-3	CASSLDRFTDTQYF	TGTGCCAGCAGCCTCGACAGATTCACAGATACGCAGTATTTT
NA	TRBV7-9	NA	TRBJ2-3	CASSPYANTDTQYF	TGTGCCAGCAGCCCCTATGCGAACACAGATACGCAGTATTTT
NA	TRBV12-5	NA	TRBJ2-4	CASGLAQAKNIQYF	TGTGCTAGTGGTTTAGCACAGGCCAAAAACATTCAGTACTTC
once	TRBV5-1	TRBD1	TRBJ2-5	CASSSGGGQGFGTQYF	TGCGCCAGCAGTTCCGGGGGTGGACAGGGCTTTGGAACCCAGTACTTC
NA	TRBV7-9	NA	TRBJ1-4	CASSAYIRGTNEKLFF	TGTGCCAGCAGCGCATATATCAGGGGCACTAATGAAAAACTGTTTTTT
NA	TRBV13	TRBD2	TRBJ2-5	CASSLGRGGGVQETQYF	TGTGCCAGCAGCTTAGGCCGCGGCGGGGGGGTCCAAGAGACCCAGTACTTC
NA	TRBV7-2	TRBD1	TRBJ2-2	CASSWDLQGATGELFF	TGTGCCAGCAGCTGGGATTTACAGGGGGCCACCGGGGAGCTGTTTTTT
NA	TRBV4-2	NA	TRBJ1-5	CASSHGRDQPQHF	TGTGCCAGCAGCCACGGGCGGGATCAGCCCCAGCATTTT
NA	TRBV4-1	TRBD2	TRBJ2-7	CASSQTGGGGASYEQYF	TGCGCCAGCAGCCAAACCGGAGGCGGGGGGGCATCTTACGAGCAGTACTTC
NA	TRBV5-1	TRBD2	TRBJ2-7	CASSFGGGYEQYF	TGCGCCAGCAGCTTTGGGGGGGGGTACGAGCAGTACTTC
NA	TRBV16	NA	TRBJ2-3	CASSQFRVGTDTQYF	TGTGCCAGCAGCCAGTTTCGCGTGGGCACAGATACGCAGTATTTT
NA	TRBV30	NA	TRBJ1-1	CAWTQGRRTEAFF	TGTGCCTGGACGCAGGGGCGACGTACTGAAGCTTTCTTT
once	TRBV5-4	NA	TRBJ2-3	CASSFGTPTDTQYF	TGTGCCAGCAGCTTCGGGACTCCCACAGATACGCAGTATTTT
NA	TRBV28	NA	TRBJ2-3	CASSLIAGNTDTQYF	TGTGCCAGCAGCTTAATCGCGGGCAACACAGATACGCAGTATTTT
NA	TRBV7-9	NA	TRBJ1-1	CASSAGAVLHEAFF	TGTGCCAGCAGCGCAGGGGCCGTTCTTCATGAAGCTTTCTTT
NA	TRBV30	NA	TRBJ1-5	CAWDGQPNQPQHF	TGTGCCTGGGACGGACAGCCCAATCAGCCCCAGCATTTT
NA	TRBV27	TRBD1	TRBJ1-1	CASSGTGGATEAFF	TGTGCCAGCAGTGGGACAGGGGGTGCCACTGAAGCTTTCTTT
once	TRBV4-1	TRBD1	TRBJ1-4	CASSQDRGGQGGEKLFF	TGCGCCAGCAGCCAAGACCGAGGGGGACAGGGGGGGGAAAAACTGTTTTTT
NA	TRBV5-1	NA	TRBJ1-2	CASSLAQGPVYGYTF	TGCGCCAGCAGCTTGGCACAGGGCCCCGTCTATGGCTACACCTTC
NA	TRBV5-6	TRBD1	TRBJ1-5	CASSSRNRGAWQPQHF	TGTGCCAGCAGCTCGAGGAACAGGGGTGCTTGGCAGCCCCAGCATTTT
NA	TRBV5-6	TRBD1	TRBJ1-2	CASSYQDRDVYGYTF	TGTGCCAGCAGTTATCAGGACAGGGACGTCTATGGCTACACCTTC
NA	TRBV20-1	NA	TRBJ2-7	CSARTSGEQYF	TGCAGTGCTAGGACGAGCGGTGAGCAGTACTTC
NA	TRBV9	TRBD1	TRBJ1-2	CASSPGDSRDGYTF	TGTGCCAGCAGCCCCGGGGACAGCCGAGATGGCTACACCTTC
NA	TRBV7-8	TRBD1	TRBJ1-1	CASSLGGQLIEAFF	TGTGCCAGCAGCTTAGGGGGACAGTTAATTGAAGCTTTCTTT